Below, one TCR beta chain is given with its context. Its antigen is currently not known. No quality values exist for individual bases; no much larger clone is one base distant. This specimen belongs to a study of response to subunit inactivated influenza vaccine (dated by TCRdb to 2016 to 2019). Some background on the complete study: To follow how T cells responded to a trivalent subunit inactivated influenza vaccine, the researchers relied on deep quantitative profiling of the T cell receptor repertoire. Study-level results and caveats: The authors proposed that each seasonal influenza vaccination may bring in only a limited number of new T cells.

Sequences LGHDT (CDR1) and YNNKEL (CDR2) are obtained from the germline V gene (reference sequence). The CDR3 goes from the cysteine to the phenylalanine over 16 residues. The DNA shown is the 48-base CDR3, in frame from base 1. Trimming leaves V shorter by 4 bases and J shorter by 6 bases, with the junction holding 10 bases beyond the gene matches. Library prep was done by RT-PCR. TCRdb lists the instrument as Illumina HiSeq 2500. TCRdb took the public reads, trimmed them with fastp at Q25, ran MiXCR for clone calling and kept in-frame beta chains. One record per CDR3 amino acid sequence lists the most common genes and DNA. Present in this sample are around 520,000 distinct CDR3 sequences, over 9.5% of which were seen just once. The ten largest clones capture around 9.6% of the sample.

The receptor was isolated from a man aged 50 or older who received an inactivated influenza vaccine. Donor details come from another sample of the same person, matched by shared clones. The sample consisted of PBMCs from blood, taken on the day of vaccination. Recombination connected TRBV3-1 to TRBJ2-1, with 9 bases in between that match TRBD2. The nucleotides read TGTGCCAGCAGCCCTAACCCGGGACTAGCAGGCAATGAGCAGTTCTTC. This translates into CASSPNPGLAGNEQFF.